The 20 T cell receptor beta chains presented below share a single source sample, sequenced in a study of cytomegalovirus exposure and HLA in healthy donors. PCR involved 60 Vbeta and 13 Jbeta primers. Sequencing was performed with immunoSEQ multiplex PCR; in TCRdb, only in-frame clones are kept and a portion is missing. This sample contains over 100,000 clones. The sequenced material came from PBMCs. The receptors derive from a man in his forties or fifties in good health and CMV-seropositive.

The V and J genes are TRBV19 and TRBJ2-3; D perhaps matches TRBD1 (5 bases). Trimming pared 10 bases from V and 2 bases from J, leaving 16 bases between. This CDR3 is built from 14 residues. Germline V gene sequence: CDR1 LNHDA, CDR2 SQIVND (reference sequence). The CDR3 region is CATKGSGSTDTQYF. The CDR3 nucleotides are TGTGCCACCAAAGGGTCAGGGTCCACAGATACGCAGTATTTT. The full variable domain, with the rest looked up from reference TRBV19 and TRBJ2-3, is DGGITQSPKYLFRKEGQNVTLSCEQNLNHDAMYWYRQDPGQGLRLIYYSQIVNDFQKGDIAEGYSVSREKKESFPLTVTSAQKNPTAFYLCATKGSGSTDTQYFGPGTRLTVL.

V usage is TRBV30 and J usage is TRBJ1-1, with a possible D match to TRBD1 (6 bases). Trimming left V 1 base short and J 0 bases short, with 15 bases between. The CDR3 extends over 16 amino acids. The germline V gene encodes CDR1 GTSNPN and CDR2 SVGIG (reference sequence). CDR3 bases: TGTGCCTGGAGTGGCGATGGCCAGGGGCTGAACACTGAAGCTTTCTTT. Amino acid sequence: CAWSGDGQGLNTEAFF. Based on the CDR3 plus reference TRBV30 and TRBJ1-1, the full variable domain is SQTIHQWPATLVQPVGSPLSLECTVEGTSNPNLYWYRQAAGRGLQLLFYSVGIGQISSEVPQNLSASRPQDRQFILSSKKLLLSDSGFYLCAWSGDGQGLNTEAFFGQGTRLTVV.

As to this clone: At one of its ends the junction is not consistent with the germline gene, which may arise from a read error. The chain links TRBV28 to TRBJ1-4; the D gene is possibly TRBD1 (5 bases). Germline V gene data show CDR1 as MDHEN and CDR2 as SYDVKM. The CDR3 extends over 14 amino acids. CDR3 nucleotide sequence: TGTGTCAGCAGTCGCGGGGGTGGTGGTGAAAAACTGTTTTTT. Amino acid sequence: CVSSRGGGGEKLFF. The whole variable domain, filled in from reference TRBV28 and TRBJ1-4, reads DVKVTQSSRYLVKRTGEKVFLECVQDMDHENMFWYRQDPGLGLRLIYFSYDVKMKEKGDIPEGYSVSREKKERFSLILESASTNQTSMYLCVSSRGGGGEKLFFGSGTQLSVL.

The V gene is TRBV7-9, the J gene TRBJ2-1; possibly TRBD1 for D (5 bases). V gave up 5 bases and J gave up 4 bases, with 18 bases separating them. CDR1 and CDR2 (germline): SEHNR, FQNEAQ (reference sequence). The CDR3 loop spans 16 amino acids. In DNA, the CDR3 is TGTGCCAGCAGCCGACTCCTCCAGACAGCTTACAATGAGCAGTTCTTC. Amino acids: CASSRLLQTAYNEQFF.

The rearrangement joins TRBV5-8 to TRBJ2-7, with a tentative D call TRBD1 (7 bases). V lost 2 bases and J 7 bases, leaving 13 bases between the germline ends. The length of the CDR3 is 13 residues. Germline CDR1 SGHTS, CDR2 YDEGEE. The CDR3 is CASSLTQGREQYF. CDR3 bases: TGTGCCAGCAGCTTAACACAGGGGAGGGAGCAGTACTTC.

The chain carries TRBV7-8 and TRBJ1-2; 9 bases fit TRBD1. V was pared by 7 bases and J by 4 bases, with 7 bases of the junction left unmatched. The germline CDR1 and CDR2 sequences are SGHVS and FQNEAQ. CDR3 length: 14 residues. The CDR3, as DNA: TGTGCCAGCAACCCGGGACAGGGTCTCTATGGCTACACCTTC. Translated, it gives CASNPGQGLYGYTF.

The V call is TRBV5-4, the J call TRBJ2-2; maybe TRBD1 (6 bases). The CDR3 spans 16 residues. V dropped 1 base and J dropped 1 base, with 11 bases sitting between them. Germline CDR1 and CDR2: SGHNT and YYREEE (reference sequence). CDR3 coding DNA: TGTGCCAGCAGCTTGCCCACAGGGCAGAACACCGGGGAGCTGTTTTTT. It specifies CASSLPTGQNTGELFF.

CDR3 in amino acids: CASSFTGATYEQYF. DNA for the CDR3: TGTGCCAGCAGCTTTACGGGAGCCACCTACGAGCAGTACTTC. The J gene is TRBJ2-7, the V gene TRBV13; perhaps TRBD2 as D (6 bases). Germline CDR1 is PRHDT and CDR2 is FYEKMQ (reference sequence). Trimming pared 3 bases from V and 2 bases from J, leaving 11 bases between. The CDR3 has 14 residues. Full variable domain (remainder filled in from reference TRBV13 and TRBJ2-7): AAGVIQSPRHLIKEKRETATLKCYPIPRHDTVYWYQQGPGQDPQFLISFYEKMQSDKGSIPDRFSAQQFSDYHSELNMSSLELGDSALYFCASSFTGATYEQYFGPGTRLTVT.

The chain uses TRBV23-1 and TRBJ1-2, with 8 positions matching TRBD1. TRBV23-1 is labeled an ORF, and its function is uncertain. The CDR3 has 15 amino acids. Unmatched junction bases numbered 12, after V lost 7 bases and J lost 5 bases. The CDR3 region is CASKARGTGLYGYTF. DNA of the CDR3: TGCGCCAGCAAAGCTAGGGGGACAGGTCTTTATGGCTACACCTTC.

V is TRBV11-1 and J is TRBJ2-7; 7 nucleotides agree with TRBD2. Germline assignment: CDR1 SGHAT and CDR2 FQDESV (reference sequence). Trimming cost V 4 bases and J 2 bases; bases outside gene matches: 5. There are 14 residues in the CDR3. The CDR3 DNA sequence: TGTGCCAGCAGCTCCGGGGGGTTCCCCTACGAGCAGTACTTC. This translates into CASSSGGFPYEQYF.

The rearrangement links TRBV7-2 to TRBJ2-7; 8 bases line up with TRBD1. Per the germline V gene, CDR1 is SGHTA and CDR2 is FQGNSA. The length of the CDR3 is 16 residues. The V and J ends lost 0 bases and 0 bases, in that order; junction bases with no gene match: 4. In DNA form, the CDR3 reads TGTGCCAGCAGCTTAGCGGCTACAGGGGGCTCCTACGAGCAGTACTTC. Its translation is CASSLAATGGSYEQYF.

This chain uses TRBV11-2 with TRBJ2-7, with TRBD1 identical over 8 bases. Germline V gives CDR1 SGHAT, CDR2 FQNNGV. The CDR3 is 16 amino acids. The V segment lost 0 bases and the J segment 1 base; nucleotides outside the gene matches: 5. This CDR3 is CASSLDGTGISYEQYF. The CDR3 DNA reads as TGTGCCAGCAGCTTAGATGGGACAGGAATTTCCTACGAGCAGTACTTC.

V gene TRBV13 combines with J gene TRBJ1-1; 7 bases match TRBD1. CDR3 length equals 16 residues. Germline CDR1 reads PRHDT; CDR2 reads FYEKMQ (reference sequence). With 0 bases clipped from V and 2 bases from J, the junction kept 6 bases outside the gene matches. This CDR3 is CASSLGRGQQNTEAFF. The CDR3 DNA reads as TGTGCCAGCAGCTTAGGCCGGGGACAGCAAAACACTGAAGCTTTCTTT.

This chain connects TRBV6-6 to TRBJ2-7; TRBD2 aligns across 8 bases. Looked up from germline, CDR1 is MNHNY and CDR2 is SVGAGI (reference sequence). V gave up 4 bases and J gave up 4 bases; unmatched junction bases: 3. The CDR3 runs to 13 residues. CDR3 sequence (DNA): TGTGCCAGCAGTTCCGGGGGGGTTTACGAGCAGTACTTC. Residues: CASSSGGVYEQYF.

The chain uses TRBV28 and TRBJ2-7; TRBD2 agrees at 13 bases. J lost 3 bases, V lost 5 bases, and 22 bases had no gene match. CDR1 and CDR2 from the germline V gene are MDHEN and SYDVKM. CDR3 length: 21 residues. The CDR3 DNA reads TGTGCCAGCAGTACCAGAAGCGGGACTAGCGGGACTTCACGAGAGATCTACGAGCAGTACTTC. This encodes CASSTRSGTSGTSREIYEQYF.

This chain uses TRBV10-3 with TRBJ2-5; 7 bases are a match to TRBD2. The J call may be mistaken, given a closer DNA end match to TRBJ2-7. This CDR3 contains 15 residues. The germline gives CDR1 ENHRY, CDR2 SYGVKD. CDR3 residues: CAIRGLGGIAYEQYF. DNA for the CDR3: TGTGCCATCAGAGGACTAGGAGGGATCGCCTACGAGCAGTACTTC.

This chain uses TRBV18 with TRBJ2-7; D not resolved. V was shortened by 2 bases and J by 6 bases, with 11 bases between the two germline ends. This CDR3 has 13 amino acids. Germline loops: CDR1 KGHSH, CDR2 LQKENI. The CDR3 nucleotides are TGTGCCAGCTCACCAATTGACATCGGCGAGCAGTACTTC. The encoded protein is CASSPIDIGEQYF.

V is TRBV6-1 and J is TRBJ2-3; TRBD1 is a possible D gene (5 bases). Per the germline V gene, CDR1 is MNHNS and CDR2 is SASEGT. The CDR3 contains 15 residues. V was shortened by 3 bases and J by 1 base, with 11 bases between the two germline ends. The CDR3 bases are TGTGCCAGCAGTGATTATTGGACACGCACAGATACGCAGTATTTT. As protein: CASSDYWTRTDTQYF.

The chain uses TRBV5-1 and TRBJ2-1; 7 bases map to TRBD2. With 2 bases clipped from V and 6 bases from J, the junction kept 5 bases outside the gene matches. Germline lookup yields CDR1 SGHRS and CDR2 YFSETQ. The CDR3 sequence is 14 residues long. The CDR3 nucleotides are TGCGCCAGCAGCTTATGGGGGGGGACCAATGAGCAGTTCTTC. As protein: CASSLWGGTNEQFF.

The rearrangement uses TRBV28 and TRBJ1-2; D unclear. Trimming cost V 5 bases and J 2 bases, with 6 bases left between them. The CDR3 contains 12 residues. The germline gives CDR1 MDHEN, CDR2 SYDVKM. The DNA for the CDR3 is TGTGCCAGCAGTGCCCTAAACTATGGCTACACCTTC. As protein: CASSALNYGYTF.